These 21 T cell receptor beta chains share one sample of origin, sequenced in a study of blood T cell repertoires in COVID-19. Data came from immunoSEQ multiplex PCR; TCRdb stores just in-frame clones and leaves some out. Of some 300,000 clones in the sample, around 92% were seen once. Sequencing used PBMCs or T cells enriched from blood (not recorded which). These receptors originate from a woman aged 45 to 65 who had been exposed to COVID-19.

The chain combines TRBV30 with TRBJ1-3, with 7 nucleotides matching TRBD1. CDR1 and CDR2 from the germline V gene are GTSNPN and SVGIG (reference sequence). V gave up 2 bases and J gave up 2 bases; unmatched junction bases: 12. The CDR3 sequence is 17 residues long. The DNA for the CDR3 is TGTGCCTGGAGTCGAGCAGGGGGTTTCGTGGCTGGAAACACCATATATTTT. Protein product: CAWSRAGGFVAGNTIYF.

There are a few counts of this clone. The chain recombines TRBV6-5 with TRBJ2-3, with D maybe TRBD1 (7 bases). V dropped 8 bases and J dropped 2 bases, with 17 bases sitting between them. Germline values: CDR1 MNHEY, CDR2 SVGAGI. CDR3 length: 15 amino acids. CDR3 amino acids: CASRDRQGLTDTQYF. The CDR3 region has the DNA TGTGCCAGCCGGGACAGACAGGGACTCACAGATACGCAGTATTTT.

The chain has TRBV6-2 or TRBV6-3 and TRBJ1-1; TRBD1 matches at 7 bases. Looked up from germline, CDR1 is MNHEY and CDR2 is SVGEGT. CDR3 length equals 16 residues. V trimming: 2 bases; J trimming: 0 bases; junction bases outside the gene matches: 6. The CDR3 DNA sequence: TGTGCCAGCAGTTACATAGGGGGCAGAGTGAACACTGAAGCTTTCTTT. Protein sequence: CASSYIGGRVNTEAFF.

J is TRBJ2-7 and V is TRBV19, with 7 bases that match TRBD2. With 4 bases clipped from V and 2 bases from J, the junction kept 5 bases outside the gene matches. The V gene's germline CDR1 is LNHDA and CDR2 SQIVND (reference sequence). The CDR3 has 14 amino acids. In nucleotides, the CDR3 is TGTGCCAGTAGTAGGGGGGGTCCAACCTACGAGCAGTACTTC. As protein: CASSRGGPTYEQYF.

V and J are TRBV2 and TRBJ2-1, with a weak D call TRBD1 (5 bases). This CDR3 comprises 12 residues. Trimming removed 6 bases from V and 8 bases from J, with 11 bases in between. The V gene's germline CDR1 is SNHLY and CDR2 FYNNEI. The CDR3 loop is CASRMGLDEQFF. In DNA form, the CDR3 reads TGTGCCAGCAGGATGGGGCTGGATGAGCAGTTCTTC.

V and J are TRBV5-4 and TRBJ1-1; 8 bases agree with TRBD1. The germline CDR1 and CDR2 sequences are SGHNT and YYREEE (reference sequence). This CDR3 is 16 amino acids long. Trimming removed 2 bases from V and 1 base from J; junction bases left unmatched: 7. The CDR3 loop is CASSFRAGTGNTEAFF. The CDR3 DNA follows: TGTGCCAGCAGCTTTCGGGCCGGGACAGGGAACACTGAAGCTTTCTTT.

The chain carries TRBV5-1 and TRBJ2-7; possibly TRBD1 for D (5 bases). CDR1 SGHRS and CDR2 YFSETQ come from the germline V gene. Between the trimmed V and J ends, which lost 0 bases and 6 bases, there was a span of 10 bases. The CDR3 length is 13 residues. CDR3 sequence reads: CASSLGSGFEQYF. The CDR3 nucleotides read TGCGCCAGCAGCTTGGGCTCAGGGTTCGAGCAGTACTTC.

The chain uses TRBV25-1 and TRBJ1-6; 9 positions match TRBD1. Germline V gene lookup returns CDR1 MGHDK and CDR2 SYGVNS. This CDR3 spans 16 amino acids. The V segment lost 6 bases and the J segment 0 bases; nucleotides outside the gene matches: 3. The CDR3 region is CASSGQGSSYNSPLHF. The DNA of the CDR3 is TGTGCCAGCAGCGGACAGGGGAGCTCCTATAATTCACCCCTCCACTTT.

This chain connects TRBV4-1 to TRBJ1-4; 8 bases are shared with TRBD1. Germline V gives CDR1 MGHRA, CDR2 YSYEKL. There are 16 residues in the CDR3. V shed 4 bases, J shed 4 bases, and the junction held 8 bases outside the gene matches. CDR3 in DNA: TGCGCCAGCAGCCTAGACAGGGGCTCCGGTAATGAAAAACTGTTTTTT. This gives the protein CASSLDRGSGNEKLFF.

J is TRBJ2-2 and V is TRBV7-2, with 10 bases lining up with TRBD2. This CDR3 comprises 16 residues. The ends lost 1 base at V and 6 bases at J; junction bases unmatched: 5. Germline CDR1 reads SGHTA; CDR2 reads FQGNSA. Here the CDR3 DNA reads TGTGCCAGCAGCTTAGATTGGACTAGCGGACCCGGGGAGCTGTTTTTT. It yields the protein CASSLDWTSGPGELFF.

This clone was seen once. This sequence joins TRBV5-4 and TRBJ2-4, with 11 nucleotides matching TRBD1. Trimming removed 4 bases from V and 8 bases from J; junction bases left unmatched: 8. The V gene's germline CDR1 is SGHNT and CDR2 YYREEE (reference sequence). The CDR3 has 15 residues. CDR3 bases: TGTGCCAGCAGCGTACCGGGACAGGGGGTATACATTCAGTACTTC. Its protein is CASSVPGQGVYIQYF.

A few counts support this clone. The chain employs TRBV28 and TRBJ1-5; maybe TRBD1 (5 bases). Trimming pared 7 bases from V and 3 bases from J, leaving 10 bases between. Germline V gene sequence: CDR1 MDHEN, CDR2 SYDVKM. The CDR3 is 13 residues long. CDR3 DNA sequence: TGTGCCAGCACCACAGGACCCAATCAGCCCCAGCATTTT. This encodes CASTTGPNQPQHF.

The V call is TRBV19, the J call TRBJ1-5, with 9 bases that match TRBD1. J was trimmed by 5 bases and V by 6 bases; bases with no gene match: 11. The CDR3 is 16 residues long. Germline V lookup: CDR1 LNHDA, CDR2 SQIVND (reference sequence). This CDR3 reads CASSNNRDRAYQPQHF. The DNA for the CDR3 is TGTGCCAGTAGCAACAACCGGGACAGGGCATATCAGCCCCAGCATTTT. Supplemented by reference TRBV19 and TRBJ1-5, the full variable domain reads DGGITQSPKYLFRKEGQNVTLSCEQNLNHDAMYWYRQDPGQGLRLIYYSQIVNDFQKGDIAEGYSVSREKKESFPLTVTSAQKNPTAFYLCASSNNRDRAYQPQHFGDGTRLSIL.

The J gene is TRBJ2-5, the V gene TRBV7-8; 8 nucleotides line up with TRBD1. Germline V gene lookup returns CDR1 SGHVS and CDR2 FQNEAQ. The CDR3 covers 16 residues. V dropped 4 bases and J dropped 2; count of bases not matched to a gene: 9. Here the CDR3 DNA reads TGTGCCAGCAGCTCCGGGGCAGGGGGCTGGCAAGAGACCCAGTACTTC. Its translation: CASSSGAGGWQETQYF. Complete variable domain (other parts from reference TRBV7-8 and TRBJ2-5): GAGVSQSPRYKVAKRGQDVALRCDPISGHVSLFWYQQALGQGPEFLTYFQNEAQLDKSGLPSDRFFAERPEGSVSTLKIQRTQQEDSAVYLCASSSGAGGWQETQYFGPGTRLLVL.

CDR3 amino acids: CASRVTSSLEQFF. CDR3 coding DNA: TGCGCCAGCCGTGTGACTAGCAGTCTTGAGCAGTTCTTC. The chain links TRBV5-1 to TRBJ2-1; 7 nucleotides align to TRBD2. CDR1 and CDR2 (germline): SGHRS, YFSETQ. There are 13 residues in the CDR3. V shed 7 bases and J 9 bases; nucleotides not matched to a gene: 10.

The rearrangement uses TRBV28 and TRBJ2-7; a weak D match, TRBD1 (6 bases). V shed 3 bases and J shed 5 bases, with 23 bases lying between them. The CDR3 has 17 amino acids. Germline CDR1 and CDR2: MDHEN and SYDVKM. The CDR3 spells CASSFFRRQGLENEQYF. The DNA for the CDR3 is TGTGCCAGCAGTTTCTTTCGCCGTCAGGGGCTGGAAAACGAGCAGTACTTC. Based on the CDR3 plus reference TRBV28 and TRBJ2-7, the full variable domain is DVKVTQSSRYLVKRTGEKVFLECVQDMDHENMFWYRQDPGLGLRLIYFSYDVKMKEKGDIPEGYSVSREKKERFSLILESASTNQTSMYLCASSFFRRQGLENEQYFGPGTRLTVT.

V is TRBV11-1 and J is TRBJ2-5, with TRBD1 as a possible D gene (5 bases). This CDR3 contains 15 residues. With 1 base removed from V and 5 bases from J, the gap between germline ends came to 14 bases. The V gene's germline CDR1 is SGHAT and CDR2 FQDESV (reference sequence). CDR3 DNA sequence: TGTGCCAGCAGCTTAGTTATGGCAGGGATGGAGACCCAGTACTTC. It is translated as CASSLVMAGMETQYF.

A word on this clone: Other DNA variants within this sample encode the same CDR3. The chain employs TRBV4-1 and TRBJ2-5, with 10 bases fitting TRBD1. Germline V gene sequence: CDR1 MGHRA, CDR2 YSYEKL. V was clipped by 4 bases and J by 1 base; unmatched bases: 3. The CDR3 runs 15 residues. DNA of the CDR3: TGCGCCAGCAGCCCCGGACAGGGGGTCCAAGAGACCCAGTACTTC. Amino acids: CASSPGQGVQETQYF.

The chain couples TRBV16 to TRBJ1-1; D might be TRBD1 (6 bases). This CDR3 region has 14 residues. The germline gives CDR1 KGHSY, CDR2 FQNENV. V was clipped by 6 bases and J by 0 bases, with 11 bases between them. CDR3 protein: CASRLDRMNTEAFF. In nucleotides, the CDR3 is TGTGCCAGCAGACTAGACAGGATGAACACTGAAGCTTTCTTT.

The chain recombines TRBV6-1 with TRBJ1-3, with 7 bases lining up with TRBD1. CDR3 length equals 15 residues. The V gene end was trimmed by 3 bases and the J gene end by 4 bases; junction bases not matched to a gene: 6. Germline CDR1 is MNHNS and CDR2 is SASEGT. The CDR3 loop reads CASSEMDRQGNTIYF. CDR3 nucleotide sequence: TGTGCCAGCAGTGAGATGGACAGGCAGGGAAACACCATATATTTT.

The chain's CDR3 is CASTIRWSMNTEAFF. In nucleotides, the CDR3 is TGTGCCAGTACCATTCGGTGGAGTATGAACACTGAAGCTTTCTTT. The chain uses TRBV19 and TRBJ1-1, with D hard to call. This CDR3 is 15 amino acids long. Germline CDR1 is LNHDA and CDR2 is SQIVND (reference sequence). Trimming cost V 7 bases and J 0 bases, with 15 bases left between them.